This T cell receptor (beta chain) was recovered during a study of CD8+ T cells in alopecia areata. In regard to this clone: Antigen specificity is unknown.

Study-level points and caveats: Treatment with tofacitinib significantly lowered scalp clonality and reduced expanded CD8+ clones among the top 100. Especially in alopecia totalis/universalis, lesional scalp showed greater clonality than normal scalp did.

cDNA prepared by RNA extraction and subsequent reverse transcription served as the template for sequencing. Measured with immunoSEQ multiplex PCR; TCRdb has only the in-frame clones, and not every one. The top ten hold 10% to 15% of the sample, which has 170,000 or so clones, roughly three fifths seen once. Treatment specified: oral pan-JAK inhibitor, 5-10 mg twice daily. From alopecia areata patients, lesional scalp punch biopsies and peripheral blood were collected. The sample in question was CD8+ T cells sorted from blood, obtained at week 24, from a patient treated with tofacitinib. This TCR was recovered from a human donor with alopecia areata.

The CDR3 loop reads CASSINRGRNNEQYF. Written as DNA, the CDR3 is TGCGCCAGCAGTATTAACAGGGGCCGCAATAACGAGCAGTACTTC. The J gene is TRBJ2-7, the V gene TRBV5-1; TRBD1 matches at 7 bases. The junction had 13 bases not matched to a gene; V was cut back by 5 bases and J by 5 bases. The CDR3 covers 15 residues. Germline V gives CDR1 SGHRS, CDR2 YFSETQ.